This entry lists 8 T cell receptor beta chains sequenced from one sample in a study of T cell changes during pregnancy in multiple sclerosis. Method: immunoSEQ multiplex PCR; TCRdb's copy keeps in-frame clones and lacks some. Among more than 25,000 clones listed, 91% were seen once. This sample comprised CD8+ T cells from peripheral blood mononuclear cells, obtained in the second trimester of pregnancy. These receptors were obtained from a female donor in good health, enrolled as a control in a pregnancy study.

V gene TRBV11-2 combines with J gene TRBJ2-7; D gene unclear. Looked up from germline, CDR1 is SGHAT and CDR2 is FQNNGV. There are 13 residues in the CDR3. V lost 4 bases, J lost 5 bases, and 12 bases lay in between. The CDR3 coding sequence is TGTGCCAGCAGCTCCTTCGGAGTTAACGAGCAGTACTTC. This encodes CASSSFGVNEQYF. The full variable domain, rest sourced from reference TRBV11-2 and TRBJ2-7, is EAGVAQSPRYKIIEKRQSVAFWCNPISGHATLYWYQQILGQGPKLLIQFQNNGVVDDSQLPKDRFSAERLKGVDSTLKIQPAKLEDSAVYLCASSSFGVNEQYFGPGTRLTVT.

This chain connects TRBV14 to TRBJ2-7; 7 nucleotides match TRBD1. Germline V gene sequence: CDR1 SGHDN, CDR2 FVKESK. The CDR3 is 17 amino acids. V trimming: 2 bases; J trimming: 2 bases; junction bases outside the gene matches: 12. Written as DNA, the CDR3 is TGTGCCAGCAGCCAAAGGGATGACAGGGTGATCGCCTACGAGCAGTACTTC. This sequence encodes CASSQRDDRVIAYEQYF.

The rearrangement joins TRBV9 to TRBJ2-7; maybe TRBD2 (6 bases). Trimming removed 3 bases at V and 6 bases at J, with 22 bases between. The germline gives CDR1 SGDLS, CDR2 YYNGEE. CDR3 length: 16 amino acids. CDR3 sequence (DNA): TGTGCCAGCAGCGCTTTTAGGTCGGGGGATCTACGCGAGCAGTACTTC. Its translation: CASSAFRSGDLREQYF.

This chain links TRBV5-8 with TRBJ2-2, with 7 bases matching TRBD1. The CDR3 is 16 amino acids. Germline V lookup: CDR1 SGHTS, CDR2 YDEGEE. J gave up 5 bases and V 3 bases, and 10 bases lay outside the gene matches. The CDR3 region is CASSSPGQALTGELFF. The CDR3 nucleotides read TGTGCCAGCAGCTCCCCCGGACAGGCTTTGACCGGGGAGCTGTTTTTT.

The V call is TRBV6-1, the J call TRBJ2-7; D unresolved. Germline V CDR1 and CDR2: MNHNS, SASEGT. With 8 bases removed from V and 6 bases from J, the gap between germline ends came to 11 bases. The CDR3 is 11 residues long. CDR3 DNA sequence: TGTGCCAGCGAGTCCGCCGGCGAGCAGTACTTC. Protein product: CASESAGEQYF.

The chain combines TRBV11-2 with TRBJ2-2, with 14 bases fitting TRBD2. The CDR3 is 19 residues long. Trimming took 3 bases from V and 3 from J; bases not matched to a gene: 9. Germline CDR1 SGHAT, CDR2 FQNNGV. The CDR3 DNA reads TGTGCCAGCAGCTTCAGACTAGCGGGGGGGCCAGAGGACACCGGGGAGCTGTTTTTT. It yields the protein CASSFRLAGGPEDTGELFF.

V is TRBV6-6 and J is TRBJ1-2; D call uncertain. The germline V gene has CDR1 MNHNY and CDR2 SVGAGI (reference sequence). This CDR3 has 14 amino acids. The V end lost 2 bases, the J end lost 0 bases, and 7 bases lay between the germline ends. The CDR3 DNA follows: TGTGCCAGCAGTTACGGGAGAGCTAACTATGGCTACACCTTC. This translates into CASSYGRANYGYTF.

V is TRBV7-8 and J is TRBJ2-7; maybe TRBD1 (6 bases). This CDR3 has 11 amino acids. The V and J ends lost 5 bases and 7 bases respectively, with 9 bases between them. Germline CDR1 SGHVS, CDR2 FQNEAQ. CDR3 residues: CASSDDREQYF. CDR3 DNA: TGTGCCAGCAGCGACGACAGGGAGCAGTACTTC.